This is a list of T cell receptor beta chains from one sample in a study of post-analysis software for immune sequencing data. TCRdb re-called the PCR reads through MiXCR, storing one row per CDR3 protein. The repertoire holds about 820,000 distinct CDR3 sequences, with around 53% as singletons. Sequencing was performed on blood. These receptors originate from a girl between 10 and 17 years old with multiple sclerosis. Each CDR3 is given with its conserved first and last residue. The D gene is left open where the match is weak. Clone sizes are given selectively: once, few, many, or a class where the clone is expanded.

V,length,D,size,J,CDR3,DNA
TRBV5-1,14,.,few,TRBJ2-5,CASSLDREGETQYF,TGCGCCAGCAGCTTGGACAGGGAAGGAGAGACCCAGTACTTC
TRBV20-1,15,.,.,TRBJ2-5,CSALGPGWYQETQYF,TGCAGCGCTCTCGGGCCGGGGTGGTACCAAGAGACCCAGTACTTC
TRBV20-1,16,.,.,TRBJ2-1,CSATILVTGRYNEQFF,TGCAGTGCAACGATACTAGTTACGGGGAGGTACAATGAGCAGTTCTTC
TRBV27,13,.,.,TRBJ2-7,CASSRFESYEQYF,TGTGCCAGCAGTCGTTTCGAGTCCTACGAGCAGTACTTC
TRBV28,16,.,.,TRBJ2-5,CASTYRGVFDQETQYF,TGTGCCAGCACATACCGTGGGGTGTTTGACCAAGAGACCCAGTACTTC
TRBV13,15,.,.,TRBJ2-1,CASSLLTGNDNEQFF,TGTGCCAGCAGCTTACTGACGGGAAACGACAATGAGCAGTTCTTC
TRBV7-2,13,TRBD1,few,TRBJ2-7,CASRRQGTSEQYF,TGTGCCAGCAGGCGACAGGGAACGAGCGAGCAGTACTTC
TRBV5-6,13,.,few,TRBJ2-1,CASSLARRNEQFF,TGTGCCAGCAGCTTGGCCCGAAGGAATGAGCAGTTCTTC
TRBV20-1,13,.,few,TRBJ2-5,CSASRVIQETQYF,TGCAGTGCGTCTAGGGTCATCCAAGAGACCCAGTACTTC
TRBV5-1,14,.,.,TRBJ2-5,CASSFGTNQETQYF,TGCGCCAGCAGCTTCGGGACAAACCAAGAGACCCAGTACTTC
TRBV27,15,.,.,TRBJ1-2,CASSLDGRLNYGYTF,TGTGCCAGCAGTTTGGACGGACGCCTAAACTATGGCTACACCTTC
TRBV29-1,13,.,.,TRBJ1-2,CSVERGSFGGYTF,TGCAGCGTTGAGAGGGGTTCGTTCGGTGGCTACACCTTC
TRBV20-1,13,TRBD1,.,TRBJ2-5,CSAPGQAGETQYF,TGCAGTGCACCCGGACAGGCAGGAGAGACCCAGTACTTC
TRBV12-3/TRBV12-4,15,TRBD1,.,TRBJ2-5,CASSGRTGRIETQYF,TGTGCCAGCAGTGGCCGGACAGGGAGGATTGAGACCCAGTACTTC
TRBV10-3,16,TRBD2,few,TRBJ2-7,CAISSLAGDGESEQYF,TGTGCCATCAGTAGTCTAGCGGGAGATGGTGAATCGGAGCAGTACTTC
TRBV7-2,14,TRBD1,.,TRBJ2-3,CASSLGQGSGTQYF,TGTGCCAGCAGCTTGGGACAGGGGAGTGGTACGCAGTATTTT
TRBV12-5,13,.,.,TRBJ1-1,CASGLEPGTEAFF,TGTGCTAGTGGTTTGGAACCAGGGACTGAAGCTTTCTTT
TRBV7-2,15,.,few,TRBJ2-4,CASSLGVDGQNIQYF,TGTGCCAGCAGCTTAGGGGTTGACGGGCAAAACATTCAGTACTTC
TRBV5-1,15,.,.,TRBJ2-2,CASSRTIGHPRELFF,TGCGCCAGCAGCCGCACCATCGGACACCCCCGGGAGCTGTTTTTT
TRBV29-1,15,TRBD2,few,TRBJ2-1,CSDEGLAGSYNEQFF,TGCAGCGACGAAGGACTAGCGGGCTCCTACAATGAGCAGTTCTTC
TRBV7-9,15,TRBD2,few,TRBJ2-1,CASSLAGIWGNEQFF,TGTGCCAGCAGTTTAGCGGGGATATGGGGGAATGAGCAGTTCTTC
TRBV7-9,16,TRBD1,.,TRBJ2-7,CASSPRRQGTRDEQYF,TGTGCCAGCAGCCCCCGACGACAGGGTACTCGGGACGAGCAGTACTTC
TRBV6-4,15,TRBD1,many,TRBJ2-3,CASSDGTGSTDTQYF,TGTGCCAGCAGTGACGGGACAGGGAGCACAGATACGCAGTATTTT
TRBV6-2/TRBV6-3,16,TRBD2,.,TRBJ2-7,CASTQRLAGFSYEQYF,TGTGCCAGCACCCAGAGACTAGCGGGATTCTCCTACGAGCAGTACTTC
TRBV9,14,.,few,TRBJ2-7,CASSVAAQSYEQYF,TGTGCCAGCAGCGTAGCAGCTCAATCCTACGAGCAGTACTTC
TRBV10-3,15,TRBD2,.,TRBJ2-7,CAIRPGTSGVYEQYF,TGTGCCATCAGACCGGGTACTAGCGGGGTCTACGAGCAGTACTTC
TRBV21-1,17,.,.,TRBJ2-7,CASSKYASERRTYEQYF,TGTGCCAGCAGCAAATATGCGAGTGAACGGCGCACCTACGAGCAGTACTTC
TRBV6-6,17,TRBD2,.,TRBJ2-3,CASSYPTSGRSTDTQYF,TGTGCCAGCAGTTACCCGACTAGCGGGCGAAGCACAGATACGCAGTATTTT
TRBV7-9,13,.,.,TRBJ1-1,CASSLDGPTEAFF,TGTGCCAGCAGCTTAGACGGCCCCACTGAAGCTTTCTTT
TRBV5-1,13,.,.,TRBJ2-7,CASSKQGSDEQYF,TGCGCCAGCAGCAAGCAGGGATCCGACGAGCAGTACTTC
TRBV20-1,16,.,.,TRBJ1-4,CSASWGARATNEKLFF,TGCAGTGCTAGTTGGGGGGCAAGAGCAACTAATGAAAAACTGTTTTTT
TRBV12-3/TRBV12-4,13,TRBD1,.,TRBJ2-4,CASSPDRVNIQYF,TGTGCCAGCAGTCCCGACAGGGTAAACATTCAGTACTTC
TRBV11-1,16,.,.,TRBJ2-3,CASSPWSRGAGNTQYF,TGTGCCAGCAGCCCCTGGTCGCGGGGAGCAGGGAATACGCAGTATTTT
TRBV7-8,15,.,.,TRBJ1-2,CASSLSIAGLYGYTF,TGTGCCAGCAGCTTATCGATTGCAGGCCTCTATGGCTACACCTTC
TRBV10-2,15,.,few,TRBJ1-4,CASRRGAATNEKLFF,TGCGCCAGTCGCCGAGGGGCAGCAACTAATGAAAAACTGTTTTTT
TRBV28,18,TRBD1,.,TRBJ2-6,CASSLRGQGDSGANVLTF,TGTGCCAGCAGTCTCCGGGGACAGGGAGACTCTGGGGCCAACGTCCTGACTTTC
TRBV5-1,14,TRBD1,.,TRBJ2-1,CASSAGGTYNEQFF,TGCGCCAGCAGTGCAGGGGGCACCTACAATGAGCAGTTCTTC
TRBV20-1,13,TRBD2,.,TRBJ2-7,CSAPGTSPISEYF,TGCAGTGCCCCCGGGACTAGCCCGATTAGCGAGTACTTC
TRBV20-1,13,.,once,TRBJ2-7,CSAREPPGYEQYF,TGCAGTGCTAGAGAGCCACCAGGCTACGAGCAGTACTTC
TRBV9,17,TRBD2,.,TRBJ2-5,CASSVDTSGGLQETQYF,TGTGCCAGCAGCGTAGATACTAGCGGGGGCCTCCAAGAGACCCAGTACTTC
TRBV6-2/TRBV6-3,13,TRBD2,few,TRBJ2-7,CASSYIGLALEYF,TGTGCCAGCAGTTACATAGGACTAGCCCTGGAGTACTTC
TRBV20-1,12,.,.,TRBJ2-7,CSATGGGYERYF,TGCAGTGCTACAGGGGGGGGCTACGAGCGGTACTTC
TRBV12-3/TRBV12-4,15,TRBD1,.,TRBJ2-1,CASSFPGQNYNEQFF,TGTGCCAGCAGTTTTCCGGGACAGAACTACAATGAGCAGTTCTTC
TRBV29-1,12,.,.,TRBJ1-1,CSVAPSGTEAFF,TGCAGCGTGGCCCCATCGGGCACTGAAGCTTTCTTT
TRBV3-1,15,.,.,TRBJ2-3,CASSQVAEITDTQYF,TGTGCCAGCAGCCAAGTGGCAGAGATCACAGATACGCAGTATTTT
TRBV7-9,14,.,once,TRBJ1-2,CASTLRGMGEGYTF,TGTGCCAGCACCCTCCGGGGGATGGGAGAAGGCTACACCTTC
TRBV3-1,14,.,.,TRBJ2-1,CASSQERAINEQFF,TGTGCCAGCAGCCAAGAGAGGGCCATCAATGAGCAGTTCTTC
TRBV21-1,15,.,.,TRBJ2-7,CASSTFRQGIYEQYF,TGTGCCAGCAGCACCTTTCGACAGGGGATCTACGAGCAGTACTTC
TRBV6-1,16,TRBD1,.,TRBJ2-1,CASSDQQGVTYNEQFF,TGTGCCAGCAGTGACCAACAGGGGGTAACCTACAATGAGCAGTTCTTC